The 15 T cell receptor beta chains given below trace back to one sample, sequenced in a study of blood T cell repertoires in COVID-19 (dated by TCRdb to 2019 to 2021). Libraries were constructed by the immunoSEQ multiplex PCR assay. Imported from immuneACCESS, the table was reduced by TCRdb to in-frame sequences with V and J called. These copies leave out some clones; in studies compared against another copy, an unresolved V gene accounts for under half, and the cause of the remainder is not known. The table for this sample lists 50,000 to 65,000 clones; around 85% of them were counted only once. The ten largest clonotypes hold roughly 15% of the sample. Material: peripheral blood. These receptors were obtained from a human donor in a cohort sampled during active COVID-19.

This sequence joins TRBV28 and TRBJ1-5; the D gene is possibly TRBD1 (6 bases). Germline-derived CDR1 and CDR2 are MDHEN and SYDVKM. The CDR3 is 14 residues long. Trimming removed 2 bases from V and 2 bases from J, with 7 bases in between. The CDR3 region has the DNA TGTGCCAGCAGTTTAGCAGGGGGCAATCAGCCCCAGCATTTT. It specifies CASSLAGGNQPQHF.

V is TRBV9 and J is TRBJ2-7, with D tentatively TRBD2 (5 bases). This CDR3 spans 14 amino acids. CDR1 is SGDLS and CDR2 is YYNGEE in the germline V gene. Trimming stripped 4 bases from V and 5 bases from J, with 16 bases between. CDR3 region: CASSPLTSLHEQYF. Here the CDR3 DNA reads TGTGCCAGCAGCCCCCTTACTAGTTTACACGAGCAGTACTTC.

CDR3: CASSVDRGNEQFF. In DNA, the CDR3 is TGTGCCAGCAGTGTAGACAGGGGAAATGAGCAGTTCTTC. The rearrangement joins TRBV27 to TRBJ2-1; TRBD1 agrees at 8 bases. Germline assignment: CDR1 MNHEY and CDR2 SMNVEV (reference sequence). The CDR3 loop spans 13 amino acids. J lost 7 bases, V lost 5 bases, and 4 bases had no gene match.

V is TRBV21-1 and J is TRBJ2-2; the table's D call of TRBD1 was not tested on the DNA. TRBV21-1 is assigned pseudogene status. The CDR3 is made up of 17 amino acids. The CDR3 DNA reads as TGTGCCAGCAGCAAAGTGATGGGACAGGGGCTCACCGGGGAGCTGTTTTTT. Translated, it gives CASSKVMGQGLTGELFF.

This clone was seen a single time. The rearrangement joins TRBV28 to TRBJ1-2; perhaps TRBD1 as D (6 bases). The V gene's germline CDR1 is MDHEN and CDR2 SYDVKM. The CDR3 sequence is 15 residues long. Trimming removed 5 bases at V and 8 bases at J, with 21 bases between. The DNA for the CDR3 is TGTGCCAGCAGTACCGCCTGGCGAGGGGGTGACGGCTACACCTTC. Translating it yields CASSTAWRGGDGYTF.

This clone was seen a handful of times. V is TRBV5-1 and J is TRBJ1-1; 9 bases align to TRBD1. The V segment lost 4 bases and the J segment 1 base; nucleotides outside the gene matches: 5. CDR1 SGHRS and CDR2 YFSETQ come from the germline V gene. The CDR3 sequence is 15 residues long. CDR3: CASSTRTGENTEAFF. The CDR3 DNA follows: TGCGCCAGCAGCACCAGGACAGGGGAGAACACTGAAGCTTTCTTT.

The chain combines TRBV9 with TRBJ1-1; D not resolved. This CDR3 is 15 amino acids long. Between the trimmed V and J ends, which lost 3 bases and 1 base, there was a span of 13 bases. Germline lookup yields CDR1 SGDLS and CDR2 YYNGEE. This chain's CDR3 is CASSEGARRNTEAFF. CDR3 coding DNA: TGTGCCAGCAGCGAGGGAGCCCGCCGGAACACTGAAGCTTTCTTT.

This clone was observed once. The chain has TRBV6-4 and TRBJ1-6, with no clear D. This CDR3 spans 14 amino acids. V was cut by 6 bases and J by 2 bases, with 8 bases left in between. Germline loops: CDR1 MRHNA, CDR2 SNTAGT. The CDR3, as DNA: TGTGCCAGCAGCATCGGTACCTATAATTCACCCCTCCACTTT. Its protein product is CASSIGTYNSPLHF.

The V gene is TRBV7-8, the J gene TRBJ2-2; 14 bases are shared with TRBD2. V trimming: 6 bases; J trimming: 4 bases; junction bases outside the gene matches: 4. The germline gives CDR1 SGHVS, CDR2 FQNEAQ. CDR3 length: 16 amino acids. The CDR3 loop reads CASRRTSGRTTGELFF. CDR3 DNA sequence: TGTGCCAGCAGAAGGACTAGCGGGAGGACCACCGGGGAGCTGTTTTTT.

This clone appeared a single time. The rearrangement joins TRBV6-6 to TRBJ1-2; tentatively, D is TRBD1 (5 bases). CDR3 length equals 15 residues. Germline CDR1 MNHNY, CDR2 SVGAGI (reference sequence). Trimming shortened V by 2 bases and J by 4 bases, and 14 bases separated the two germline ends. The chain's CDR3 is CASSYDPGISYGYTF. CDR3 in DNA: TGTGCCAGCAGTTACGACCCAGGGATAAGCTATGGCTACACCTTC.

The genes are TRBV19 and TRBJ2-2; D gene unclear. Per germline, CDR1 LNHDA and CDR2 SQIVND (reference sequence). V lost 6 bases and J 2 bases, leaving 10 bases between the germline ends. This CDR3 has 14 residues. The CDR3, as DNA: TGTGCCAGTAGGGGCAGTCCTAACACCGGGGAGCTGTTTTTT. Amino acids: CASRGSPNTGELFF.

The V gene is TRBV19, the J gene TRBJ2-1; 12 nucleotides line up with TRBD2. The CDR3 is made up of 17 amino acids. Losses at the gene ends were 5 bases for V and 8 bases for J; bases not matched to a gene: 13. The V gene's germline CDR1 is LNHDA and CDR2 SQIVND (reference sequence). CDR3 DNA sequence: TGTGCCAGTAGTGGAACCCGTGGACTAGCGGGACGGGATGAGCAGTTCTTC. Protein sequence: CASSGTRGLAGRDEQFF. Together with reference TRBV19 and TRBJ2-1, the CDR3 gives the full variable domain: DGGITQSPKYLFRKEGQNVTLSCEQNLNHDAMYWYRQDPGQGLRLIYYSQIVNDFQKGDIAEGYSVSREKKESFPLTVTSAQKNPTAFYLCASSGTRGLAGRDEQFFGPGTRLTVL.

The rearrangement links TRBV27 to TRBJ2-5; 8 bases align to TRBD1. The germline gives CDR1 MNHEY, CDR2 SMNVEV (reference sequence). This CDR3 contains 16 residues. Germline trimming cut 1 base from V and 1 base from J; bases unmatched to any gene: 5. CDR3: CASSLLSDRVQETQYF. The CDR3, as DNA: TGTGCCAGCAGTTTATTGTCGGACAGGGTCCAAGAGACCCAGTACTTC.

In DNA, the CDR3 is TGTGCCAGCAGCGTAGGTCGGGACAGGGCTCCCTACGAGCAGTACTTC. Protein sequence: CASSVGRDRAPYEQYF. The chain is built from TRBV9 and TRBJ2-7; 9 nucleotides match TRBD1. The V segment lost 0 bases and the J segment 2 bases; nucleotides outside the gene matches: 6. Germline V CDR1 and CDR2: SGDLS, YYNGEE. The CDR3 is made up of 16 amino acids.

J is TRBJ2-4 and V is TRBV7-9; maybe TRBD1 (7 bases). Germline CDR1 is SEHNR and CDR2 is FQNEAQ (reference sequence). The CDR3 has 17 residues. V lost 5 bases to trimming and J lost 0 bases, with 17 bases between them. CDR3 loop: CASSPHAGQLAKNIQYF. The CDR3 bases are TGTGCCAGCAGCCCACATGCGGGACAGCTAGCCAAAAACATTCAGTACTTC.